This record covers a single T cell receptor (beta chain). What it binds is unknown. V trimming: 2 bases; J trimming: 6 bases; junction bases outside the gene matches: 4. The length of the CDR3 is 15 residues. Germline-derived CDR1 and CDR2 are LGHNA and YSLEER. This record belongs to a study of cytomegalovirus exposure and HLA in healthy donors. Study in general: The Caucasian-associated ancestry cluster held roughly 80% of roughly 370 genotyped donors. The study, taken as a whole, reports: In terms of immune exposure information, only CMV serostatus was available. The later analysis indicated that the majority of CMV-associated TCR beta chains appeared HLA-restricted. A few chains tied to CMV proved CMV antigen-specific in vitro.

Use of 60 Vbeta and 13 Jbeta primers characterized the PCR. Here immunoSEQ multiplex PCR was the method, and the copy in TCRdb shows in-frame clones only, minus some. Of 95,000 to 150,000 clones detected, around 67% appear once; the ten largest clones hold about 4.4%. Sequencing was carried out using PBMCs. This receptor was taken from a man in his fifties or sixties in good health and CMV-seropositive. V gene TRBV4-3 combines with J gene TRBJ1-2; 12 bases line up with TRBD1. The CDR3 is CASSQPRDRGHGYTF. CDR3 DNA: TGCGCCAGCAGCCAACCCCGGGACAGGGGGCATGGCTACACCTTC.